The 6 T cell receptor beta chains reported below all come from one sample, sequenced in a study of sequential checkpoint blockade in melanoma (dated by TCRdb to between 2018 and 2020). Libraries were made using the immunoSEQ multiplex PCR assay. The clones in this table, taken by TCRdb from immuneACCESS, are in-frame only. Not every clone is retained; where verified, under half of the shortfall comes from an unresolved V gene, and the cause of the rest is unknown. In this sample the table shows 2,600 or so clones, 22% of which occur a single time. 16% of the sample belongs to the ten largest clones. The sample's treatment or condition label is to be understood as: randomized to nivolumab then ipilimumab (arm A) or the reverse (arm B). The source material was tumor tissue (inferred from file names), sampled from a patient given nivolumab and ipilimumab in sequence. These receptors came from a human donor with melanoma.

This clone has a handful of counts. The chain is built from TRBV6-8 and TRBJ2-7, with a weak D call TRBD1 (5 bases). Germline V gives CDR1 MNHGY, CDR2 SAAAGT. This CDR3 region has 12 residues. V shed 7 bases and J shed 3 bases, with 10 bases lying between them. CDR3 DNA: TGTGCCAGCAATAGGGGCGACTACGAGCAGTACTTC. Encoded protein: CASNRGDYEQYF.

In DNA form, the CDR3 reads TGTGCCTGGAGTGTACTTTGGACAGGGGGGGCCAACGTCCTGACTTTC. This gives the protein CAWSVLWTGGANVLTF. This chain uses TRBV30 with TRBJ2-6, with 8 bases matching TRBD1. This CDR3 region has 16 residues. With V trimmed by 0 bases and J by 4 bases, 5 bases remained unmatched. CDR1 and CDR2 (germline): GTSNPN, SVGIG (reference sequence).

This clone was seen only once. The gene calls are TRBV19 and TRBJ1-2, with TRBD1 matching 9 bases. The CDR3 has 15 amino acids. The V and J ends lost 5 bases and 5 bases, in that order; junction bases with no gene match: 9. Germline V lookup: CDR1 LNHDA, CDR2 SQIVND (reference sequence). For the CDR3, the DNA is TGTGCCAGTAGTCGGGACAGGGATTTATTTTATGGCTACACCTTC. Translated: CASSRDRDLFYGYTF.

This clone was seen ten or more times. This rearrangement joins TRBV11-3 to TRBJ1-1; no reliable D call. CDR1 is SGHNT, CDR2 YENEEA, per germline. There are 16 residues in the CDR3. Trimming took 5 bases from V and 1 from J, leaving 17 bases between them. CDR3 in DNA: TGTGCCAGCAGCCCTATAGCTTGGCCGGCGAACACTGAAGCTTTCTTT. Translated, it gives CASSPIAWPANTEAFF.

This clone is termed medium-sized (0.01 to 0.1%). The V and J genes are TRBV28 and TRBJ2-7, with TRBD1 matching over 7 bases. This CDR3 spans 15 amino acids. V was clipped by 8 bases and J by 4 bases; unmatched bases: 14. Germline V gives CDR1 MDHEN, CDR2 SYDVKM. CDR3 protein: CASFHPGQTTYEQYF. The CDR3, as DNA: TGTGCCAGCTTTCATCCGGGACAGACTACATACGAGCAGTACTTC.

This clone was seen more than once but under ten times. An end of the junction does not agree with germline; a read error may underlie this. The chain couples TRBV6-1 to TRBJ1-1, with D unclear. The CDR3 loop spans 13 amino acids. In germline, CDR1 is MNHNS, CDR2 SASEGT. DNA of the CDR3: TGTGCCATCAGTGAAGGGCTGAACACTGAAGCTTTCTTT. This encodes CAISEGLNTEAFF.